These 14 T cell receptor beta chains share one sample of origin, sequenced in a study of cytotoxic CD8 clonotypes in ibrutinib-treated CLL. This table comes from immunoSEQ multiplex PCR, and its TCRdb copy is limited to in-frame clones, with some not included. Of 330,000 or so clones listed, 67% are singletons. This specimen consisted of PBMCs, obtained after 36 months of ibrutinib treatment. These TCRs come from a human donor with chronic lymphocytic leukemia.

A few counts support this clone. The chain joins TRBV5-8 to TRBJ1-5; 8 bases match TRBD1. V lost 2 bases, J lost 6 bases, and 4 bases stayed unmatched. Germline CDR1 SGHTS, CDR2 YDEGEE. This CDR3 comprises 14 residues. This chain's CDR3 is CASSFRGQGQPQHF. The CDR3 DNA reads TGTGCCAGCAGCTTCAGGGGGCAGGGTCAGCCCCAGCATTTT.

The V call is TRBV25-1, the J call TRBJ2-3; 8 bases match TRBD1. This CDR3 has 15 residues. V shed 7 bases and J 6 bases; nucleotides not matched to a gene: 12. CDR1 and CDR2 (germline): MGHDK, SYGVNS. The CDR3 loop is CASTTGTGFRDTQYF. Here the CDR3 DNA reads TGTGCCAGCACCACCGGGACAGGATTCAGGGATACGCAGTATTTT.

V usage is TRBV7-6 and J usage is TRBJ1-2, with 8 bases aligning to TRBD1. In germline, CDR1 is SGHVS, CDR2 FNYEAQ. J was trimmed by 3 bases and V by 1 base; bases with no gene match: 4. There are 15 residues in the CDR3. CDR3 bases: TGTGCCAGCAGCTTAGGCCCGGGACAGGACTATGGCTACACCTTC. Amino acids: CASSLGPGQDYGYTF.

This chain uses TRBV28 with TRBJ1-2; 8 positions match TRBD1. Germline V CDR1 and CDR2: MDHEN, SYDVKM. V shed 0 bases and J 3 bases; nucleotides not matched to a gene: 6. The CDR3 runs to 16 residues. CDR3 in DNA: TGTGCCAGCAGTTTATGGGCCAGGGGGCGTGACTATGGCTACACCTTC. Protein sequence: CASSLWARGRDYGYTF.

This clone turned up a few times. V is TRBV18 and J is TRBJ1-2; the D is unclear. The CDR3 is 14 amino acids. V lost 4 bases and J lost 3, with 12 bases in between. Germline CDR1 KGHSH, CDR2 LQKENI. The CDR3 nucleotides are TGTGCCAGCTCACTAAGCAGTCGAGACTATGGCTACACCTTC. Encoded protein: CASSLSSRDYGYTF.

The genes are TRBV7-6 and TRBJ2-1, with 14 bases lining up with TRBD2. The CDR3 extends over 18 amino acids. Germline-derived CDR1 and CDR2 are SGHVS and FNYEAQ. Unmatched junction bases numbered 9, after V lost 0 bases and J lost 8 bases. CDR3 DNA: TGTGCCAGCAGCTTAGCTAGACTAGCGGGAGGGCCTCCACATGAGCAGTTCTTC. The encoded protein is CASSLARLAGGPPHEQFF.

This clone was seen more than once but under ten times. The chain links TRBV19 to TRBJ1-1; D is possibly TRBD1 (5 bases). The CDR3 extends over 15 amino acids. Trimming took 7 bases from V and 5 from J, leaving 20 bases between them. CDR1 is LNHDA, CDR2 SQIVND, per germline (reference sequence). The CDR3, as DNA: TGTGCCAGTAAGGGGACTGGGTGGACACCTACTGAAGCTTTCTTT. As protein: CASKGTGWTPTEAFF.

This clone was observed once. The V and J genes are TRBV19 and TRBJ1-2, with a tentative D call TRBD1 (6 bases). Deletions cut 3 bases from V and 5 bases from J, with 28 bases between. The CDR3 runs 19 residues. Germline V gene sequence: CDR1 LNHDA, CDR2 SQIVND (reference sequence). Written as DNA, the CDR3 is TGTGCCAGTAGTATCAATAGGGGGGACAAACAGCGTAGCTTGTATGGCTACACCTTC. Its translation is CASSINRGDKQRSLYGYTF.

The V call is TRBV4-1, the J call TRBJ1-5; 11 nucleotides align to TRBD1. Germline V gene lookup returns CDR1 MGHRA and CDR2 YSYEKL. V trimming: 4 bases; J trimming: 0 bases; junction bases outside the gene matches: 11. This CDR3 comprises 19 residues. The DNA of the CDR3 is TGCGCCAGCAGCCCTTCGCGGGACAGGGGGGCCTATAGCAATCAGCCCCAGCATTTT. This encodes CASSPSRDRGAYSNQPQHF.

The chain carries TRBV5-4 and TRBJ2-5; D is possibly TRBD2 (5 bases). V was pared by 0 bases and J by 4 bases, with 10 bases between. The CDR3 loop spans 14 amino acids. Germline V lookup: CDR1 SGHNT, CDR2 YYREEE (reference sequence). The CDR3 nucleotides read TGTGCCAGCAGCTTGGCCGGGGTGGGAGAGACCCAGTACTTC. Encoded protein: CASSLAGVGETQYF.

V is TRBV11-2 and J is TRBJ1-2; D is unresolved. Germline-derived CDR1 and CDR2 are SGHAT and FQNNGV. This CDR3 is 15 amino acids long. V dropped 5 bases and J dropped 4 bases, with 17 bases sitting between them. CDR3 nucleotide sequence: TGTGCCAGCAGCGCGAGGTTAGGCCCGAGCTATGGCTACACCTTC. Translating gives CASSARLGPSYGYTF.

This clone was recorded once. CDR3 coding DNA: TGTGCCAGCAGCTTAGACGGGGGGGCGAATAATGAGCAGTTCTTC. It translates to CASSLDGGANNEQFF. The rearrangement uses TRBV7-2 and TRBJ2-1; 8 positions match TRBD2. Germline V gene sequence: CDR1 SGHTA, CDR2 FQGNSA. J gave up 7 bases and V 1 base, and 6 bases lay outside the gene matches. This CDR3 contains 15 residues.

This rearrangement joins TRBV7-9 to TRBJ1-2; D is ambiguous. V lost 3 bases, J lost 4 bases, and 21 bases lay in between. Germline V lookup: CDR1 SEHNR, CDR2 FQNEAQ (reference sequence). The CDR3 contains 17 residues. CDR3 amino acids: CASSFSGSMKGRYGYTF. CDR3 sequence (DNA): TGTGCCAGCAGCTTTTCCGGGTCTATGAAGGGTCGCTATGGCTACACCTTC. Full variable domain (missing parts from reference TRBV7-9 and TRBJ1-2): DTGVSQNPRHKITKRGQNVTFRCDPISEHNRLYWYRQTLGQGPEFLTYFQNEAQLEKSRLLSDRFSAERPKGSFSTLEIQRTEQGDSAMYLCASSFSGSMKGRYGYTFGSGTRLTVV.

The chain carries TRBV6-6 and TRBJ1-6, with unresolved D. The V end was cut by 4 bases, the J end by 8 bases, with 12 bases between. The germline V gene has CDR1 MNHNY and CDR2 SVGAGI (reference sequence). This CDR3 is 14 amino acids long. The CDR3 DNA follows: TGTGCCAGCAGTTCCCAGGTGGGGTATTCACCCCTCCACTTT. Translated: CASSSQVGYSPLHF.